This T cell receptor beta chain was recovered during a study of a mutant IDH1 vaccine in newly diagnosed glioma. On the study more broadly: Treated patients had a mean age of about 40 years and a 62.5% male, around 40% female split.

This clone was detected a few times. Profiled with immunoSEQ multiplex PCR; TCRdb holds only in-frame clones, not every one. The sample has 75,000 to 100,000 clones, about four fifths seen once; the top ten hold 5.3%. The germline CDR1 and CDR2 sequences are MNHNY and SVGAGI (reference sequence). V was pared by 2 bases and J by 6 bases, with 1 base of the junction left unmatched. There are 13 residues in the CDR3. The sample's time point: baseline, week 1 (first vaccination visit). The treatment: pre-vaccination baseline after standard-of-care therapy. The chain uses TRBV6-6 and TRBJ1-5; TRBD1 aligns across 7 bases. Sequences were derived from PBMCs, sampled from a glioma patient treated with radiotherapy, temozolomide or both. The source of this sequence is a man aged 35 to 55 with glioma. Some clones in this sample may be carry-over from other donors' samples. CDR3 nucleotides: TGTGCCAGCAGTTACGAGGGGGCTCAGCCCCAGCATTTT. This encodes CASSYEGAQPQHF.